This TCR beta chain was obtained from a study of blood T cell repertoires in COVID-19 (dated by TCRdb to 2020 to 2021). In the study overall: Collaborator samples came from the United States, Italy and Spain and covered acute and convalescent phases of COVID-19. Where available, HLA class I and class II types were obtained from metadata supplied by the sample provider rather than from assay-based typing. The prospective study material was composed of cDNA or gDNA derived from T cells, B-cell-depleted T cells, or PBMCs. Subjects who had been exposed to COVID-19, were actively infected with it, or had recovered from it provided the deeply sampled blood TCRbeta repertoires that made up the dataset. A freely available public database, intended as a resource for researchers studying the immune response to SARS-CoV-2, is where the repertoires were released. Samples were obtained from the ongoing ImmuneRACE study (first 160 participants) and from some 1,300 subjects provided by 6 global collaborators. Sample metadata almost always included a de-identified subject ID, COVID-19 status, age in years and sex.

Comment on this clone: Its antigen specificity is not known. The record has no base qualities; no much larger clone is one base away.

Enrolling through a virtual design, the prospective study's participants ranged in age from about 18 to 89 years and lived across approximately 25 United States geographic areas. In the prospective study, cohorts were assigned on the basis of participant-reported clinical history obtained from a screening survey and a study questionnaire. Mobile phlebotomists in the prospective study collected whole blood, serum and a nasopharyngeal or oropharyngeal swab from every participant. Participants in the prospective study had the option to provide additional blood draws and questionnaires over an approximately 2-month period. Before DNA extraction, blood samples from the prospective study were shipped at room temperature or frozen. The CDR3 sequence holds 15 residues, the cysteine and phenylalanine included. The sequence is cut down to CDR3 DNA, 45 bases in frame from base 1. The trim is 1 base for V and 2 bases for J, with a gap of 11 bases between the germline ends. The germline V gene encodes CDR1 SGHRS and CDR2 YFSETQ.

The immunoSEQ Assay, a bias-controlled multiplex PCR, was used to amplify TCRbeta CDR3 regions from genomic DNA. The source study handled its data this way. Within the assay, amplification of reference gene primers was used to estimate how many nucleated cells each sample contained. To quantify the absolute abundance of each unique TCRbeta CDR3 rearrangement, sequence reads were collapsed and filtered. Productive Simpson clonality was computed per sample as the square root of Simpson's diversity index over productive rearrangements. Sourced from immuneACCESS, this table was stored by TCRdb with only in-frame sequences that have V and J called. A share of the clones is absent; for the studies checked, an unresolved V gene accounts for under half, and the remainder has no known explanation. V and J calls and clone size come straight from that table; D and trimming were deduced from the DNA. For this sample the table gives 82,000 or so clones, of which approximately 90% were detected only once. 1% to 1.5% of the sample is in the top ten clones.

The research as a whole found: How much clinical and demographic metadata was included differed by source and by participant, and the metadata was provided uncurated.

This sequence was found in a woman between 50 and 59 years old with acute COVID-19. The rearranged segments are TRBV5-1 and TRBJ2-3, with the D gene call left open. Sequenced material: PBMCs or T cells enriched from blood (not recorded which). At the DNA level, the sequence is TGCGCCAGCAGCTTGTATGCAGGTCACACAGATACGCAGTATTTT. It is translated as CASSLYAGHTDTQYF.